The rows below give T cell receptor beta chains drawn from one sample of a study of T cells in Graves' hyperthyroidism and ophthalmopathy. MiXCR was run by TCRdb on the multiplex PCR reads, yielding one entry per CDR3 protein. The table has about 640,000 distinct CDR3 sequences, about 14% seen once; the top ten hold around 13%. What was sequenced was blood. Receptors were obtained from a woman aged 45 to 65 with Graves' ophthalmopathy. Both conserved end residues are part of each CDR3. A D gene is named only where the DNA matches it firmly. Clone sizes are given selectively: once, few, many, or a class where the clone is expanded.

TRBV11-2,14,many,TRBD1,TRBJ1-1,TGTGCCAGCAGCCGAACAGGGGCGGCCACTGAAGCTTTCTTT,CASSRTGAATEAFF
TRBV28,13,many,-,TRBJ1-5,TGTGCCAGCACTGCAGGTCGAAATCAGCCCCAGCATTTT,CASTAGRNQPQHF
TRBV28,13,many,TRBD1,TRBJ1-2,TGTGCCAGCAGCCCATCAGGGGGCAATGGCTACACCTTC,CASSPSGGNGYTF
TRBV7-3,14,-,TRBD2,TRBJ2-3,TGTGCCAGCAGTGCGGGAGACCGCACAGATACGCAGTATTTT,CASSAGDRTDTQYF
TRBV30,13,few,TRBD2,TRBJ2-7,TGTGCCTGGACTAGCGGGAGCTCCTACGAGCAGTACTTC,CAWTSGSSYEQYF
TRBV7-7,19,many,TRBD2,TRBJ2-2,TGTGCTAGCAGCTCGAGTAGACGTCTAGCGGGAGCGAACACCGGGGAGCTGTTTTTT,CASSSSRRLAGANTGELFF
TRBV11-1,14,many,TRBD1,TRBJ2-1,TGTGCCAGCAGATATACAGGGGGCAGGTATGAGCAGTTCTTC,CASRYTGGRYEQFF
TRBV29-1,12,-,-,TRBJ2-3,TGCAGCGTTGAACTGGGGGCAGATACGCAGTATTTT,CSVELGADTQYF
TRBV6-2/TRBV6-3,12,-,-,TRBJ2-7,TGTGCCAGCAGTTATGTTTTCTACGAGCAGTACTTC,CASSYVFYEQYF
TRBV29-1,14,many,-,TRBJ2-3,TGCAGCGCCCGTGGAGCCAGGGGCACAGATACGCAGTATTTT,CSARGARGTDTQYF
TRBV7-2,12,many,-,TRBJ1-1,TGTGCCAGCAGCTTAACGAGCACTGAAGCTTTCTTT,CASSLTSTEAFF
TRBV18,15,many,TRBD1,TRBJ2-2,TGTGCCAGCTCACCTGGGACAGTAACATACGGGGAGCTGTTTTTT,CASSPGTVTYGELFF
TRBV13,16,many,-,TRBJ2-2,TGTGCCAGCAGCTTAGGCCTTGCTGGAGCTGCCGGGGAGCTGTTTTTT,CASSLGLAGAAGELFF
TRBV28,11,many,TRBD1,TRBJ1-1,TGTGCCAGCAGCCGCGACAGGGCGGCTTTCTTT,CASSRDRAAFF
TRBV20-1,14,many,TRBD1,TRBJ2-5,TGCAGTCGTTTGGGACAGGGGGATCAAGAGACCCAGTACTTC,CSRLGQGDQETQYF
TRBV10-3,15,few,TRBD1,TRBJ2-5,TGTGCCATCAGTGATTGGGACAGGGATCGGAGTGGCCAGTACTTC,CAISDWDRDRSGQYF
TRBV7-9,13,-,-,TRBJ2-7,TGTGCCAGCAGCCAAGGACATATTGACGAGCAGTACTTC,CASSQGHIDEQYF
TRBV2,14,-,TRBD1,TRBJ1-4,TGTGCCAGCAGACGACAGGGAAGTGATGAAAAACTGTTTTTT,CASRRQGSDEKLFF
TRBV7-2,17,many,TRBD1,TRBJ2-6,TGTGCCAGCAGCCCGGGACAGGGGATCTCTGGGGCCAACGTCCTGACTTTC,CASSPGQGISGANVLTF
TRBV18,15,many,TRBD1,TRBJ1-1,TGTGCCAGCTCACCAACAGGGGGTAGGGACACTGAAGCTTTCTTT,CASSPTGGRDTEAFF
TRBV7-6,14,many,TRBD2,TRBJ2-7,TGTGCCAGCAGTTTGGCTAGCGGACCCTACGAGCAGTACTTC,CASSLASGPYEQYF
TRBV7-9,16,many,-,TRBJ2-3,TGTGCCAGCAGCTTCGGCCTAGCTGCCGGAGGGGATACGCAGTATTTT,CASSFGLAAGGDTQYF
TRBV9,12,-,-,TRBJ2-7,TGTGCCAGCAAACAATATCGTTACGAGCAGTACTTC,CASKQYRYEQYF
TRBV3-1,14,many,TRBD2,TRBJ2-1,TGTGCCAGCAGCCGCCGACTAGCGGGAGTTGAGCAGTTCTTC,CASSRRLAGVEQFF
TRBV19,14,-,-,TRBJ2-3,TGTGCCAGTAGACAGGGGGGGAGCACAGATACGCAGTATTTT,CASRQGGSTDTQYF
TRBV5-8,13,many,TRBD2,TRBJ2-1,TGTGCCATCACCGGGACTAGCCATTATGAGCAGTTCTTC,CAITGTSHYEQFF
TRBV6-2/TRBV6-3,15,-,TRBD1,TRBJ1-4,TGTGCCAGCAGTCCGAGACAGGGGAACGGTGAAAAACTGTTTTTT,CASSPRQGNGEKLFF
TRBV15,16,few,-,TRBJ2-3,TGTGCCACCAGCAGAGTGGGACTGACTAGCACAGATACGCAGTATTTT,CATSRVGLTSTDTQYF
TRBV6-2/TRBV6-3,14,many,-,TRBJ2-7,TGTGCCAGCAGTTACTCGAGGGTGGCCTCCGAGCAGTACTTC,CASSYSRVASEQYF
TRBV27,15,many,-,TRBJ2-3,TGTGCCAGCAGTTCAGCGGGACAGGGCACAGATACGCAGTATTTT,CASSSAGQGTDTQYF
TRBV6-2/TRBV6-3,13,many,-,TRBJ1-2,TGTGCCAGCAGTTACGGGGGAAGCTATGGCTACACCTTC,CASSYGGSYGYTF
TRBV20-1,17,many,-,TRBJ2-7,TGCAGTGCTAGAGGCACTGGACGGCAGGGGATGCGCCACGAGCAGTACTTC,CSARGTGRQGMRHEQYF
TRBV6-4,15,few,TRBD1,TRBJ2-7,TGTGCCAGCACGCCCTCGCAGGGGGCGGTCTACGAGCAGTACTTC,CASTPSQGAVYEQYF
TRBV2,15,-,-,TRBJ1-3,TGTGCCAGCAGTGAACAGGTCACCTCTGGAAACACCATATATTTT,CASSEQVTSGNTIYF
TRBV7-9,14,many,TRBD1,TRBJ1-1,TGTGCCAGCAGCTTAGACAGGGGCCTACGGGGAGCTTTCTTT,CASSLDRGLRGAFF